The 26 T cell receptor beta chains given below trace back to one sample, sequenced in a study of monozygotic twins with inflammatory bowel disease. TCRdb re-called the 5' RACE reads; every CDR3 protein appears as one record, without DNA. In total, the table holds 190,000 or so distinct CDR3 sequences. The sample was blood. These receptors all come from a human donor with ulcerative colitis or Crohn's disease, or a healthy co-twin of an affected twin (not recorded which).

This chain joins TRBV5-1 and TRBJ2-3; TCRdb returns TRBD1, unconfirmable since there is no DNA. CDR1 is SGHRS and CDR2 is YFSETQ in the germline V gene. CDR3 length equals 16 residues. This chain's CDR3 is CASSLERGSSTDTQYF.

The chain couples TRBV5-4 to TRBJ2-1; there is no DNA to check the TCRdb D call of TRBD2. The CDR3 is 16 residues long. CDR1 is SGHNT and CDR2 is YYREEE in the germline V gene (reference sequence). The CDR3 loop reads CASSLGLAGPYNEQFF. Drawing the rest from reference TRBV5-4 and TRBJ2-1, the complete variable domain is ETGVTQSPTHLIKTRGQQVTLRCSSQSGHNTVSWYQQALGQGPQFIFQYYREEENGRGNFPPRFSGLQFPNYSSELNVNALELDDSALYLCASSLGLAGPYNEQFFGPGTRLTVL.

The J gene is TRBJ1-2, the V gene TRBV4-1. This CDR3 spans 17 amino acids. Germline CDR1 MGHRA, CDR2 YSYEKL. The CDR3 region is CASSQDFGPRLNYGYTF.

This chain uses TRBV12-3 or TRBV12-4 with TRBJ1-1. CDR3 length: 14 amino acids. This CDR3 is CASGPSVLRTEAFF.

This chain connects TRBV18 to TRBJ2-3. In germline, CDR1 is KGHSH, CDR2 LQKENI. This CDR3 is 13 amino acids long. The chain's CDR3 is CASSPPELDTQYF.

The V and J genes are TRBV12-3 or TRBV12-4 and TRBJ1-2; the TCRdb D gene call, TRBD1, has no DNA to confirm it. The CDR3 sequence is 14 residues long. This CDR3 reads CASSHRDANYGYTF.

CDR3 sequence: CASTLADTEAFF. J is TRBJ1-1 and V is TRBV12-3 or TRBV12-4. This CDR3 region has 12 residues.

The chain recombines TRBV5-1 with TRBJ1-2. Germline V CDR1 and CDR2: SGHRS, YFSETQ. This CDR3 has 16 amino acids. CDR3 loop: CASSLDAGTPSTGYTF.

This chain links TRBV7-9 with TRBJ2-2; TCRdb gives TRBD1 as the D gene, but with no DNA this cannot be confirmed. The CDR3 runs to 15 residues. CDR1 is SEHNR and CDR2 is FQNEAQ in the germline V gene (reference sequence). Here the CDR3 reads CASSLRGPNTGELFF.

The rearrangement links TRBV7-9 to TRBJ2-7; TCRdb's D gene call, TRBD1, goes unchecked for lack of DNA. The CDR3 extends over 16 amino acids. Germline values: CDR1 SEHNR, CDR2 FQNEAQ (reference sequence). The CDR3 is CASSASGTGMSYEQYF.

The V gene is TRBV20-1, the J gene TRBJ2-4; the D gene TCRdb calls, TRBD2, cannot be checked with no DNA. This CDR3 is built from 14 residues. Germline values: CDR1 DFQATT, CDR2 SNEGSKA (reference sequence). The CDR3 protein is CSAVRGEEGHIQYF.

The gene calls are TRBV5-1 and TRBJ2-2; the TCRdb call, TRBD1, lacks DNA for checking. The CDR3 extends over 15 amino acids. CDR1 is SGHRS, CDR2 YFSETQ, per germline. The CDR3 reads CASQDTGNVAGELFF.

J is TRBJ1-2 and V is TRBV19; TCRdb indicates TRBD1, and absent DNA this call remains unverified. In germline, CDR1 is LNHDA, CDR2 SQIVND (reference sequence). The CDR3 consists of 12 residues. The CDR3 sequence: CATTGQHYGYTF.

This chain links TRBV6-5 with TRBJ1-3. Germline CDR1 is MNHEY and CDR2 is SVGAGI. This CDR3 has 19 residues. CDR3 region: CASSYSMAGTGFSGNTIYF.

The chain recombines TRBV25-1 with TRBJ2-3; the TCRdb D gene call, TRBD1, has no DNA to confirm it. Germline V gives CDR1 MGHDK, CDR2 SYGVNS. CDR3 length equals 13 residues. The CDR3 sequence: CASSEGGTDTQYF.

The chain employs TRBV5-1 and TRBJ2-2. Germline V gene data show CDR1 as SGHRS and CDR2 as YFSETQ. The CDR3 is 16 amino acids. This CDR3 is CASSLVMGFFAGELFF.

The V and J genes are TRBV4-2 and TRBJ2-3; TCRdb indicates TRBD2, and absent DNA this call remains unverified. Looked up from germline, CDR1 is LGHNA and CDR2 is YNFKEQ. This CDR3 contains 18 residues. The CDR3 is CASSQEARGGLSTDTQYF.

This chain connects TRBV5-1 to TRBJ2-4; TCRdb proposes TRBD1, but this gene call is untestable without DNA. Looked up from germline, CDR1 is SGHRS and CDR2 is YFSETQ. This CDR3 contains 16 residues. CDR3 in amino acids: CASSFGQGVTKNIQYF.

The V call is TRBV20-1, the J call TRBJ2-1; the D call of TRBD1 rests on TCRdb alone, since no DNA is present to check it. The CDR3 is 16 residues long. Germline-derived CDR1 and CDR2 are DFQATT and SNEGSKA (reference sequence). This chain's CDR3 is CSAQTRGPSSYNEQFF.

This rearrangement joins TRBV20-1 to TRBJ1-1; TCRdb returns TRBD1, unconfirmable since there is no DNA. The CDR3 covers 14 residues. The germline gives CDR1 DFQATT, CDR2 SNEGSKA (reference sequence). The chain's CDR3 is CSALYPGAGAEAFF.

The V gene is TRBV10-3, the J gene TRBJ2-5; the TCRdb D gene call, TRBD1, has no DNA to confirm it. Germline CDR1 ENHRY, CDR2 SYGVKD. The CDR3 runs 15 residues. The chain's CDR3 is CAISDEPQGQETQYF.

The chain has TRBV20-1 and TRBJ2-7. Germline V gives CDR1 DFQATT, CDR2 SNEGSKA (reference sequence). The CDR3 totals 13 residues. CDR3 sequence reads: CSARGVGDYEQYF.

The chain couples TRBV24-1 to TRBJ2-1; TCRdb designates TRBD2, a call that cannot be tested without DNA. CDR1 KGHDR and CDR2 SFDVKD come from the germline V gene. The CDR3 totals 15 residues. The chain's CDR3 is CATSDRLAGTNEQFF.

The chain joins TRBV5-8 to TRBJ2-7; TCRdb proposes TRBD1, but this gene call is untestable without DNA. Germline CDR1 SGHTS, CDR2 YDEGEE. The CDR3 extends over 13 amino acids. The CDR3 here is CASSWNRVYEQYF.

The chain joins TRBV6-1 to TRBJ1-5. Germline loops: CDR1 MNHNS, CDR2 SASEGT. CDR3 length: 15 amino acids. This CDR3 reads CASSGQTGLSQPQHF.

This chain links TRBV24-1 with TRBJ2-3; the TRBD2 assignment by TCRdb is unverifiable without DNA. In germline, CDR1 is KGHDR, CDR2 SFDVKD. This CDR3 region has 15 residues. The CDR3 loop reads CATSDERGGTDTQYF.